A selection of T cell receptor beta chains follows, all from one sample in a study of blood T cells in healthy people across ages. From the 5' RACE reads, TCRdb called clonotypes with MiXCR, one entry per CDR3 protein. The sample lists about 1.8 million distinct CDR3 sequences, roughly 50% occurring once. The sample consisted of blood. These receptors were taken from a woman between 35 and 50 years old in good health. The CDR3 runs from the conserved cysteine through the conserved F or W. The order of the fields is D gene, clone size, V gene, J gene, CDR3 protein, CDR3 DNA. D genes are given only for firm matches. Clone sizes are given selectively: once, few, many, or a class where the clone is expanded.

TRBD1	few	TRBV20-1	TRBJ1-2	CSASRGQGVGGYTF	TGCAGTGCTTCTCGCGGACAGGGAGTGGGTGGCTACACCTTC
TRBD2	.	TRBV20-1	TRBJ2-7	CSARERGGGTYEQYF	TGCAGTGCTAGAGAACGGGGGGGCGGAACCTACGAGCAGTACTTC
.	.	TRBV7-2	TRBJ1-5	CASSSPTDKVNQPQHF	TGTGCCAGCAGCTCGCCAACCGACAAGGTGAATCAGCCCCAGCATTTT
.	.	TRBV20-1	TRBJ1-1	CSARAGGLYTEAFF	TGCAGTGCTAGGGCCGGGGGGCTCTACACTGAAGCTTTCTTT
.	once	TRBV12-3/TRBV12-4	TRBJ1-5	CASSPGGPLAEPQHF	TGTGCCAGCAGCCCCGGGGGTCCCCTAGCGGAGCCCCAGCATTTT
TRBD2	few	TRBV7-2	TRBJ2-5	CASSLAGGAGGETQYF	TGTGCCAGCAGCTTAGCGGGTGGGGCGGGGGGAGAGACCCAGTACTTC
.	.	TRBV4-1	TRBJ1-2	CASSQGVGSAGWTYGYTF	TGCGCCAGCAGCCAAGGTGTCGGGTCCGCAGGGTGGACCTATGGCTACACCTTC
.	few	TRBV4-1	TRBJ2-2	CASSQVRGELFF	TGCGCCAGCAGCCAAGTTCGAGGGGAGCTGTTTTTT
TRBD2	.	TRBV15	TRBJ2-1	CATSSERGGYNEQFF	TGTGCCACCAGCAGCGAGCGGGGGGGATACAATGAGCAGTTCTTC
TRBD1	.	TRBV28	TRBJ2-5	CASSLNRDREQYF	TGTGCCAGCAGTTTAAACCGGGACAGGGAGCAGTACTTC
.	once	TRBV28	TRBJ1-1	CASSLRQTGGTEAFF	TGTGCCAGCAGTTTAAGGCAGACCGGTGGGACTGAAGCTTTCTTT
TRBD2	.	TRBV11-2	TRBJ2-7	CASSLTSGGTAYEQYF	TGTGCCAGCAGCTTGACGTCCGGGGGGACGGCCTACGAGCAGTACTTC
.	.	TRBV20-1	TRBJ2-7	CSARGSPTSPYEQYF	TGCAGTGCTAGAGGGAGCCCAACAAGCCCCTACGAGCAGTACTTC
.	once	TRBV20-1	TRBJ2-1	CSAHLPGAGYNEQFF	TGCAGTGCCCACCTCCCGGGGGCAGGGTACAATGAGCAGTTCTTC
TRBD2	few	TRBV12-5	TRBJ2-3	CASALGRTGLASTDTQYF	TGTGCTAGTGCCCTAGGACGGACCGGACTAGCGAGCACAGATACGCAGTATTTT
TRBD1	.	TRBV5-1	TRBJ2-1	CASSVQGADNEQFF	TGCGCCAGCAGCGTACAGGGGGCGGACAATGAGCAGTTCTTC
.	.	TRBV20-1	TRBJ2-1	CSAPTQWVDEQFF	TGCAGTGCTCCAACTCAGTGGGTCGATGAGCAGTTCTTC
.	many	TRBV7-6	TRBJ2-1	CASSLLSNEQFF	TGTGCCAGCAGCTTACTGTCCAATGAGCAGTTCTTC
TRBD1	.	TRBV24-1	TRBJ1-2	CATSDQGGQGYYGYTF	TGTGCCACCAGTGACCAGGGGGGACAGGGGTACTATGGCTACACCTTC
TRBD1	once	TRBV20-1	TRBJ2-1	CSETGTGSHEQFF	TGCAGTGAAACCGGGACAGGGTCGCATGAGCAGTTCTTC
.	few	TRBV7-9	TRBJ2-5	CASSETGQYQETQYF	TGTGCCAGCAGCGAAACCGGACAGTACCAAGAGACCCAGTACTTC
TRBD2	.	TRBV20-1	TRBJ2-1	CSQPGLAGASEQFF	TGCAGCCAGCCCGGACTAGCGGGGGCCAGTGAGCAGTTCTTC
.	few	TRBV10-1	TRBJ2-7	CANPINEQYF	TGCGCCAACCCCATTAACGAGCAGTACTTC
TRBD1	few	TRBV5-1	TRBJ2-1	CASSILPGTGNNEQFF	TGCGCCAGCAGCATTCTCCCCGGGACAGGGAACAATGAGCAGTTCTTC
TRBD1	few	TRBV15	TRBJ2-7	CATSREDAGQGSYEQYF	TGTGCCACCAGCAGAGAAGATGCGGGACAGGGGTCCTACGAGCAGTACTTC
.	.	TRBV24-1	TRBJ2-2	CATRGAGELFF	TGTGCCACCAGGGGAGCCGGGGAGCTGTTTTTT
.	few	TRBV6-5	TRBJ1-2	CASMPTAGGYTF	TGTGCCAGCATGCCGACGGCCGGTGGCTACACCTTC
.	.	TRBV14	TRBJ1-4	CASSQSPRNEKLFF	TGTGCCAGCAGCCAATCACCGCGGAATGAAAAACTGTTTTTT
TRBD2	many	TRBV7-8	TRBJ2-5	CASSLGTSGETQYF	TGTGCCAGCAGCTTAGGGACTAGTGGGGAGACCCAGTACTTC
.	few	TRBV11-2	TRBJ2-5	CASSQTKETQYF	TGTGCCAGCAGCCAAACAAAAGAGACCCAGTACTTC
TRBD1	.	TRBV29-1	TRBJ2-7	CSVVDRGRSRSYEQYF	TGCAGCGTCGTGGACAGGGGGAGATCAAGGTCCTACGAGCAGTACTTC
TRBD1	.	TRBV24-1	TRBJ1-4	CATSEADRERKLFF	TGTGCCACCAGTGAGGCGGACAGGGAACGAAAACTGTTTTTT
TRBD2	few	TRBV27	TRBJ2-5	CASSQRSGGALHETQYF	TGTGCCAGCAGTCAACGTAGCGGGGGGGCCTTGCACGAGACCCAGTACTTC
TRBD1	few	TRBV7-6	TRBJ2-5	CASSQDRGTETQYF	TGTGCCAGCAGCCAAGACAGGGGGACAGAGACCCAGTACTTC
.	.	TRBV11-1	TRBJ2-1	CASSRSSDKYNEQFF	TGTGCCAGCAGCCGATCGTCGGACAAGTACAATGAGCAGTTCTTC
TRBD1	.	TRBV4-3	TRBJ2-1	CASSQRTGTSSYNEQFF	TGCGCCAGTAGCCAAAGGACAGGGACCAGCTCCTACAATGAGCAGTTCTTC
.	.	TRBV3-1	TRBJ2-1	CASSQYFGGRLNEQFF	TGTGCCAGCAGCCAATATTTCGGGGGAAGGTTGAATGAGCAGTTCTTC
.	.	TRBV29-1	TRBJ2-1	CSVEVAESSYNEQFF	TGCAGCGTTGAAGTGGCAGAGAGCTCCTACAATGAGCAGTTCTTC
.	.	TRBV20-1	TRBJ2-7	CSAHRVADEQYF	TGCAGTGCTCACAGGGTTGCTGATGAGCAGTACTTC
.	.	TRBV20-1	TRBJ1-5	CSVLRPAENQPQHF	TGCAGTGTGCTAAGACCTGCCGAGAATCAGCCCCAGCATTTT
.	.	TRBV12-3/TRBV12-4	TRBJ2-3	CASSLKVSTDTQYF	TGTGCCAGCAGTTTAAAAGTAAGCACAGATACGCAGTATTTT
.	.	TRBV20-1	TRBJ1-4	CSARDGGANEKLFF	TGCAGTGCTAGAGACGGGGGGGCTAATGAAAAACTGTTTTTT
.	.	TRBV27	TRBJ1-5	CASSLTPINQPQHF	TGTGCCAGCAGTTTAACCCCCATCAATCAGCCCCAGCATTTT
.	.	TRBV7-6	TRBJ2-3	CASSLGFAPGKGNTDTQYF	TGTGCCAGCAGCTTAGGGTTCGCGCCAGGGAAGGGGAACACAGATACGCAGTATTTT
TRBD1	.	TRBV6-5	TRBJ2-5	CASSRPGQLKTQYF	TGTGCCAGCAGTCGCCCGGGACAGCTAAAGACCCAGTACTTC
TRBD1	.	TRBV27	TRBJ2-2	CASSLLDALGQDNTGELFF	TGTGCCAGCAGTTTACTGGATGCTTTGGGACAGGATAACACCGGGGAGCTGTTTTTT
.	.	TRBV27	TRBJ1-6	CASSSEGLVNSPLHF	TGTGCCAGCAGTTCCGAGGGCCTGGTAAATTCACCCCTCCACTTT
TRBD1	.	TRBV7-9	TRBJ1-1	CASLRDRSSEAFF	TGTGCCAGCCTCCGGGACAGATCCTCCGAAGCTTTCTTT
.	.	TRBV20-1	TRBJ1-5	CSARRLGQSGNQPQHF	TGCAGTGCTAGACGATTGGGACAATCGGGAAATCAGCCCCAGCATTTT
.	few	TRBV9	TRBJ2-1	CASSGPEQFF	TGTGCCAGCAGCGGGCCTGAGCAGTTCTTC